This TCR beta chain was observed in a study of blood T cell repertoires in COVID-19. Per the authors' pipeline: Amplification of reference gene primers provided the estimated nucleated cell counts. Measured with immunoSEQ multiplex PCR; TCRdb has only the in-frame clones, and not every one. The DNA was the basis for D and trimming; V, J and clone size are from that table. The sample contains 70,000 to 80,000 clones, approximately 80% of which appear only once. Trimming pared 0 bases from V and 5 bases from J, leaving 5 bases between. Germline CDR1 and CDR2: SGHAT and FQNNGV. CDR3 length: 13 amino acids.

Sequencing used peripheral blood. The source of this sequence is a human donor in a cohort sampled during active COVID-19. The chain carries TRBV11-2 and TRBJ1-5, with D unresolved. CDR3 region: CASSLDPHQPQHF. CDR3 DNA sequence: TGTGCCAGCAGCTTAGATCCTCATCAGCCCCAGCATTTT.